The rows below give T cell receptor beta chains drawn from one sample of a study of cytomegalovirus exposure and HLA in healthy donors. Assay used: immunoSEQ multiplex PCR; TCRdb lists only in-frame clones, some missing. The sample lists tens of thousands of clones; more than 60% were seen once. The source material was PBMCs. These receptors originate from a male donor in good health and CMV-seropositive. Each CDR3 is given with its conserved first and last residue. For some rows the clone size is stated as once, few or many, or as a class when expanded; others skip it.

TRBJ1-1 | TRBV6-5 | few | CASTTGNTEAFF
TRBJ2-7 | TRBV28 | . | CASSSAGAGDEQYF
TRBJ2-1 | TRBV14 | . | CASSQRATTSVRDEQFF
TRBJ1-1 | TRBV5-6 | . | CASSPRDRRNTEAFF
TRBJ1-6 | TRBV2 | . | CASSVDRGQSPLHF
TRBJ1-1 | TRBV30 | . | CAWSGQSNTEAFF
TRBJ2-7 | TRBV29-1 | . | CSVGRSSYEQYF
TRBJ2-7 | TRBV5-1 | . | CASSLWGGGVEQYF
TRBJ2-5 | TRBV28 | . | CASSRPFRLAGVEETQYF
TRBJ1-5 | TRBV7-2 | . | CASSLTTGDAQPQHF
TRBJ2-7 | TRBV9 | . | CASSVGDRRFYEQYF
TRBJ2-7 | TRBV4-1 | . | CASSQDVSSGYYEQYF
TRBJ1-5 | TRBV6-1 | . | CASRGWVGRNQPQHF
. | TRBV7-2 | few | CASSPSPTDEQYF
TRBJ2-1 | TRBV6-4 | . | CASSETSLNEQFF
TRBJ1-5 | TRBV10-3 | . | CATGQGESNQPQHF
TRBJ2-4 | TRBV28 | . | CASRPGGTVIQYF
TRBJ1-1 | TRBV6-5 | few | CASSYEARGPTEAFF
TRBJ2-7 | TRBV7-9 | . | CSSTSFRGERVYEQYF
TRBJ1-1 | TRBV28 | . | CASSLGGLEAFF
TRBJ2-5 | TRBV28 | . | CASSLSLAGSQETQYF
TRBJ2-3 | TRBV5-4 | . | CASSLDSTDTQYF
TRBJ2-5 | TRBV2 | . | CASRGQEETQYF
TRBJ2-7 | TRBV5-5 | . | CASNPSGPDNYEQYF
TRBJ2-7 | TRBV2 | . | CASSDELTTALYF
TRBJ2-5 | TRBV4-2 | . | CASSQVLSQETQYF
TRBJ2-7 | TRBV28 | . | CASTRLAGGPCEQYF
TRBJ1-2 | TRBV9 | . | CASSGVRGLDGYTF